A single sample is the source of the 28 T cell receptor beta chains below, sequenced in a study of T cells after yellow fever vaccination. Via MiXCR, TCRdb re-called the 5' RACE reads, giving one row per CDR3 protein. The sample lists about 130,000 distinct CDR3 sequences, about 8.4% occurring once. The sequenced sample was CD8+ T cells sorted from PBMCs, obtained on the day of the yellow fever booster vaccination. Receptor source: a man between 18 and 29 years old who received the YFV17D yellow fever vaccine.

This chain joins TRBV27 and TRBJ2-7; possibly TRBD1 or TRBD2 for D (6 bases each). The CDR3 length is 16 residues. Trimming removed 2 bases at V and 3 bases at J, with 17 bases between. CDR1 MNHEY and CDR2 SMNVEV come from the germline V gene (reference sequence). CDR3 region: CASSLLAWGPIYEQYF. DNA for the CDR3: TGTGCCAGCAGTTTACTAGCGTGGGGGCCCATCTACGAGCAGTACTTC.

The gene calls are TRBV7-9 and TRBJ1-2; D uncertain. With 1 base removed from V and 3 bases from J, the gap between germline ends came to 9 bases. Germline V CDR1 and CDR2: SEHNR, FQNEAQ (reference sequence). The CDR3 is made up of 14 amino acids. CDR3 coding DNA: TGTGCCAGCAGCTTAGAATCAGGCTACTATGGCTACACCTTC. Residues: CASSLESGYYGYTF.

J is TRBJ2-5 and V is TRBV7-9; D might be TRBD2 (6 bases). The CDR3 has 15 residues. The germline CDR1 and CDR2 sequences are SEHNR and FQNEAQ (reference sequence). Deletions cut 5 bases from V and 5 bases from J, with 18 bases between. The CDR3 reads CASSPHQTAGETQYF. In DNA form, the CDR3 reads TGTGCCAGCAGCCCCCACCAGACGGCGGGGGAGACCCAGTACTTC.

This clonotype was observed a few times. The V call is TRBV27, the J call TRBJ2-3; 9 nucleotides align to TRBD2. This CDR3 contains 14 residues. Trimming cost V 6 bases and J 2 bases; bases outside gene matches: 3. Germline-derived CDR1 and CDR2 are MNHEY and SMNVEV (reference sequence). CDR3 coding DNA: TGTGCCAGCAGGCGGGGGGGATTCACAGATACGCAGTATTTT. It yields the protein CASRRGGFTDTQYF.

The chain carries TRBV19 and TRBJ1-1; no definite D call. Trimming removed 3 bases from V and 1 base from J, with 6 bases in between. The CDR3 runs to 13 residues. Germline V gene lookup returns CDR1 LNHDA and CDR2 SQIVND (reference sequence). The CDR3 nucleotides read TGTGCCAGTAGTATTGTGGCGAACACTGAAGCTTTCTTT. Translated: CASSIVANTEAFF.

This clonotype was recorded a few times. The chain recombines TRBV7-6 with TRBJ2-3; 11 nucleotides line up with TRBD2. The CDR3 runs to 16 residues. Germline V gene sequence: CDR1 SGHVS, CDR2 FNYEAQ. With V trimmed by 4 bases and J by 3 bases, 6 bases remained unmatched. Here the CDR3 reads CASSSHLAGGTDTQYF. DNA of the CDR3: TGTGCCAGCAGCTCCCACCTAGCGGGGGGAACAGATACGCAGTATTTT.

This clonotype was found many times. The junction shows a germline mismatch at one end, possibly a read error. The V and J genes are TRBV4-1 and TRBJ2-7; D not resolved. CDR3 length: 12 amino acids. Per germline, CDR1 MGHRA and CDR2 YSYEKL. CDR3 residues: CASSQDGLIKVF. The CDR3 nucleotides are TGCGCCAGCAGCCAAGATGGCCTCATAAAAGTCTTC.

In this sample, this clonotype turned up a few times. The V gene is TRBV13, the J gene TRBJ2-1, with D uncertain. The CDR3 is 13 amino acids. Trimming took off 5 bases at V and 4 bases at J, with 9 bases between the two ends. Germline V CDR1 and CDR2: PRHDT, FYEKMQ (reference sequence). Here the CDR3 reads CASSLRVYNEQFF. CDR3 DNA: TGTGCCAGCAGCCTTCGGGTGTACAATGAGCAGTTCTTC.

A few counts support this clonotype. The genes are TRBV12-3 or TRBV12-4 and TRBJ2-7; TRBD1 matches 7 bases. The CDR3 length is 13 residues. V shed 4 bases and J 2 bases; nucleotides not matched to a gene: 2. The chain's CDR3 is CASSWGQTYEQYV. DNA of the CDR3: TGTGCCAGCAGTTGGGGACAGACCTACGAGCAGTACGTC.

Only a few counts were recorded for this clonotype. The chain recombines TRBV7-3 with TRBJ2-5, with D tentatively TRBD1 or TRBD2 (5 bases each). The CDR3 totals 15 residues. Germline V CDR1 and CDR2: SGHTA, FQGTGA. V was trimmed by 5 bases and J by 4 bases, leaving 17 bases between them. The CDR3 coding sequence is TGTGCCAGCAGCCCCGGGACCACGAGAGGAGAGACCCAGTACTTC. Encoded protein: CASSPGTTRGETQYF.

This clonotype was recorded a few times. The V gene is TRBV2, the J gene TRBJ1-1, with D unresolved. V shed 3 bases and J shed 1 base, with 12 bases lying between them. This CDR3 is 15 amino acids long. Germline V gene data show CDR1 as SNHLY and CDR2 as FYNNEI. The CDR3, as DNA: TGTGCCAGCAGTGAGGTTGGGTCCGGGAACACTGAAGCTTTCTTT. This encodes CASSEVGSGNTEAFF.

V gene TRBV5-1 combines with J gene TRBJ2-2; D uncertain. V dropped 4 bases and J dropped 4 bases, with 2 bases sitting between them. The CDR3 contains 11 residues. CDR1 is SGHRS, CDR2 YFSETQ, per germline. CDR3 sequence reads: CASSGTGELFF. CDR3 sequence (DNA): TGCGCCAGCAGCGGCACCGGGGAGCTGTTTTTT.

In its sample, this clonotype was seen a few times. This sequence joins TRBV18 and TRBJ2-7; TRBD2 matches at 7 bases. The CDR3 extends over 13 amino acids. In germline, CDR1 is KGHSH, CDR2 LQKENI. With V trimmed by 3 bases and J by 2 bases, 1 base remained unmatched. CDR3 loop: CASSPAGAYEQYV. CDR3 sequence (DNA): TGTGCCAGCTCACCCGCGGGGGCCTACGAGCAGTACGTC.

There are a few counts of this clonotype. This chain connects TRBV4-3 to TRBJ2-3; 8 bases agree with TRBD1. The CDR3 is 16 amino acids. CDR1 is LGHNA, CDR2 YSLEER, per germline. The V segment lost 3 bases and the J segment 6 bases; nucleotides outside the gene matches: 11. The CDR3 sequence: CASSQGPTGEDDTQYF. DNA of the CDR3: TGCGCCAGCAGCCAGGGTCCGACAGGGGAGGATGATACGCAGTATTTT.

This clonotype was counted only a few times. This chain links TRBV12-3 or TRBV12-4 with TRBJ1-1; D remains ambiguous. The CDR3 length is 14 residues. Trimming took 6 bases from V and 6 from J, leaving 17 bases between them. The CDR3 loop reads CASRGRGSGPEAFF. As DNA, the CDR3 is TGTGCCAGCAGAGGCCGAGGGAGTGGGCCTGAAGCTTTCTTT.

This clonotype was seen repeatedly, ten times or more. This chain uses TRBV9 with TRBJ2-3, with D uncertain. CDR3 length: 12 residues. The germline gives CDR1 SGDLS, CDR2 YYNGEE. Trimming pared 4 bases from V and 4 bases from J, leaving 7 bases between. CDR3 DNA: TGTGCCAGCAGCCTTAGGGCAGATACGCAGTATTTT. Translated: CASSLRADTQYF.

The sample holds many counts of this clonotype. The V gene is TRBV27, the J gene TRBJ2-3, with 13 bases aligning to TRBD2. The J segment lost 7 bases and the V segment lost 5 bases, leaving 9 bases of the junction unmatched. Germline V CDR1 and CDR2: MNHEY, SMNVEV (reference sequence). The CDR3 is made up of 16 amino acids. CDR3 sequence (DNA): TGTGCCAGCAGTCCGGGACTAGCGGGGACACATTATACGCAGTATTTT. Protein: CASSPGLAGTHYTQYF.

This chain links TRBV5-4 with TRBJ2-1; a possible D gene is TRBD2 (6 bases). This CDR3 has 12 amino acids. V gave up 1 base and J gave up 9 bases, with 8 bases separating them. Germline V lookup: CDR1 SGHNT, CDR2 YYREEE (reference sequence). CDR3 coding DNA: TGTGCCAGCAGCTTGACGGAGGGTGAGCAGTTCTTC. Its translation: CASSLTEGEQFF. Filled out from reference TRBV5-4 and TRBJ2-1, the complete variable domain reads ETGVTQSPTHLIKTRGQQVTLRCSSQSGHNTVSWYQQALGQGPQFIFQYYREEENGRGNFPPRFSGLQFPNYSSELNVNALELDDSALYLCASSLTEGEQFFGPGTRLTVL.

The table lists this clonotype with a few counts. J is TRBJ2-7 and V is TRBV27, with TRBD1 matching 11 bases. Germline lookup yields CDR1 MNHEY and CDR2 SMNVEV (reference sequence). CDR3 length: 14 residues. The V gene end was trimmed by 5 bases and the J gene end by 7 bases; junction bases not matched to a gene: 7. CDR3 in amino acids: CASSPGQGVGEQYF. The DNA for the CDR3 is TGTGCCAGCAGTCCGGGACAGGGGGTGGGAGAGCAGTACTTC.

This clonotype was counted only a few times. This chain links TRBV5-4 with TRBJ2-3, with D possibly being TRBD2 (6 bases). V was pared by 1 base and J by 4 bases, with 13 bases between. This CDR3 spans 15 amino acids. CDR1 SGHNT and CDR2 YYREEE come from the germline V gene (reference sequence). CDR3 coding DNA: TGTGCCAGCAGCTTGTTGGAACGGGGGTCAGATACGCAGTATTTT. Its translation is CASSLLERGSDTQYF.

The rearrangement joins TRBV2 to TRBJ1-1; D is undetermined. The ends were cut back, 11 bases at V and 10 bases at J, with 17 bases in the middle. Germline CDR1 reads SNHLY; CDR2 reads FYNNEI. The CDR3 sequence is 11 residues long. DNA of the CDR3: TGTGCCCCGCGGGTGGCAGTGGGAGCTTTCTTT. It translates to CAPRVAVGAFF.

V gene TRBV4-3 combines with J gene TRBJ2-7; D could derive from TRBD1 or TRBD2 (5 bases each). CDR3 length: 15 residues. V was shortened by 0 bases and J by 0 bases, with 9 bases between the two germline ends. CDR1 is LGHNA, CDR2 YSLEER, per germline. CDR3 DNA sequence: TGCGCCAGCAGCCAAGATTTGAGGGGCTCCTACGAGCAGTACGTC. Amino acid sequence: CASSQDLRGSYEQYV.

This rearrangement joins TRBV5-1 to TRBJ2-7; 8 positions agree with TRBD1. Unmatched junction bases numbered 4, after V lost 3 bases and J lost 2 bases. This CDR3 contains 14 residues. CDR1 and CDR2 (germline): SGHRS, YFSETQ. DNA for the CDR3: TGCGCCAGCAGCTCGGGGACAGGCCCCTACGAGCAGTACGTC. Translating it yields CASSSGTGPYEQYV.

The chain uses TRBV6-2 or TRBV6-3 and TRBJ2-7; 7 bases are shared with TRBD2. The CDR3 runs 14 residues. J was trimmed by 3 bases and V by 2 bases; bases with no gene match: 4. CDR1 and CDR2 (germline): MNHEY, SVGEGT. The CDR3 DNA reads TGTGCCAGCAGTTACGGCGGGGGTCTCTACGAGCAGTACGTC. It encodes CASSYGGGLYEQYV.

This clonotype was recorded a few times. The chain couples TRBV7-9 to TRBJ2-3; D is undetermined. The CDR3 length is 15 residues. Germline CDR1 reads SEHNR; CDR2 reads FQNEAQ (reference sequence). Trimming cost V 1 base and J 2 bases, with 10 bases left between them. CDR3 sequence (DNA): TGTGCCAGCAGCTTAGTCCCTGAAGCCACAGATACGCAGTATTTT. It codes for CASSLVPEATDTQYF. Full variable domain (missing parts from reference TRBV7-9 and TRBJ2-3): DTGVSQNPRHKITKRGQNVTFRCDPISEHNRLYWYRQTLGQGPEFLTYFQNEAQLEKSRLLSDRFSAERPKGSFSTLEIQRTEQGDSAMYLCASSLVPEATDTQYFGPGTRLTVL.

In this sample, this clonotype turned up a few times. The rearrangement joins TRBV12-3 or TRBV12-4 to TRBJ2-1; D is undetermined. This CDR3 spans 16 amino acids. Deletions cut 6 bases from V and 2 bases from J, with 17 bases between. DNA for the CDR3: TGTGCCAGCAGCTCCTCCAGGCCCCTTCCCTACAATGAGCAGTTCTTC. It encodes CASSSSRPLPYNEQFF.

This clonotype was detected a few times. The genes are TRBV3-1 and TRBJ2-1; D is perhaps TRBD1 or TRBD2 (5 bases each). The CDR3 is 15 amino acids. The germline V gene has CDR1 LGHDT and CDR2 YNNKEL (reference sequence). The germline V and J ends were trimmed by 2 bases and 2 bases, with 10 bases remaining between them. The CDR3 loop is CASSQRGSPYNEQFF. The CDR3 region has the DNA TGTGCCAGCAGCCAACGGGGCAGTCCCTACAATGAGCAGTTCTTC.

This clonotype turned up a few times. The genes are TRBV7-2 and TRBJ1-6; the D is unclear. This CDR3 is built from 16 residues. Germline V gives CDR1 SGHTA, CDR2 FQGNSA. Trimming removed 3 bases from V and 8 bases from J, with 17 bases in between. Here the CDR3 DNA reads TGTGCCAGCAGCTTGGTCGGCCTCGGCCGGCATTCACCCCTCCACTTT. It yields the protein CASSLVGLGRHSPLHF.